This TCR beta chain was documented in a study of shared clonotypes between healthy human individuals. Per the germline V gene, CDR1 is MNHEY and CDR2 is SVGAGI. J was trimmed by 5 bases and V by 2 bases; bases with no gene match: 6. CDR3 length equals 15 residues. Subsets obtained from CD4+ cells comprised CD45RA+ naive and CD45RA-negative memory cells. The data were produced by immunoSEQ multiplex PCR, yet TCRdb's version contains in-frame clones alone and is incomplete. Seen here are over 150,000 clones, approximately 61% observed once, and the top ten hold around 9.3%. This chain joins TRBV6-5 and TRBJ2-5; 9 bases align to TRBD2. Input material: memory CD4+ T cells sorted from blood. Subset specified: CD45RA-negative fraction. The TCR originated in a man aged 25 to 40 in good health. DNA for the CDR3: TGTGCCAGCAGTTACGGGCGGGAGGGCCGGGAGACCCAGTACTTC. As protein: CASSYGREGRETQYF.